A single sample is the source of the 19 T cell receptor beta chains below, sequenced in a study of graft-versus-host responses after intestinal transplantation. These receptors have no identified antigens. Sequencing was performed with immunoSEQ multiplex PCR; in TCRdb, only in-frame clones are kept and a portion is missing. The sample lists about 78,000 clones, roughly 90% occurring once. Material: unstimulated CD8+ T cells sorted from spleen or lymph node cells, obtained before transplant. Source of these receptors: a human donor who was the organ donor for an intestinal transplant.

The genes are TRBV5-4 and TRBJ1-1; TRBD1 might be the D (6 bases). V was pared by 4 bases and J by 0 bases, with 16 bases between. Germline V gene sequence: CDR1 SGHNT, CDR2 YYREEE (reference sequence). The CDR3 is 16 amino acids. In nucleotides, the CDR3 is TGTGCCAGCAGCCCGGGTCGGGGGGCTATGAACACTGAAGCTTTCTTT. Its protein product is CASSPGRGAMNTEAFF.

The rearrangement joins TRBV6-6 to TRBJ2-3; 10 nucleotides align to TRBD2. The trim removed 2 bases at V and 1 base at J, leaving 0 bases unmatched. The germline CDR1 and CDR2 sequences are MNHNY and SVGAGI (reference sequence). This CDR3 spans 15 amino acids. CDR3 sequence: CASSYLAGGTDTQYF. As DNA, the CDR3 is TGTGCCAGCAGTTACCTAGCGGGGGGCACAGATACGCAGTATTTT.

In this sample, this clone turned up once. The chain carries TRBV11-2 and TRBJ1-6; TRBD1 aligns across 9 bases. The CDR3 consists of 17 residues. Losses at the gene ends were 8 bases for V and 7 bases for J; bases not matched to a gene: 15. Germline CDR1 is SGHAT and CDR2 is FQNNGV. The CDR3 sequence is CASRALTGGSGNSPLHF. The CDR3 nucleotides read TGTGCCAGCCGCGCTCTGACAGGGGGTAGTGGGAATTCACCCCTCCACTTT.

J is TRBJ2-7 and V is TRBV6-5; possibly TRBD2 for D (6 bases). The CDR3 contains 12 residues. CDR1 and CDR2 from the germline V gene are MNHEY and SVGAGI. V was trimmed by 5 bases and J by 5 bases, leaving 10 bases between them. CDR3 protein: CASSPGGNEQYV. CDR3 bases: TGTGCCAGCAGTCCTGGGGGGAACGAGCAGTACGTC.

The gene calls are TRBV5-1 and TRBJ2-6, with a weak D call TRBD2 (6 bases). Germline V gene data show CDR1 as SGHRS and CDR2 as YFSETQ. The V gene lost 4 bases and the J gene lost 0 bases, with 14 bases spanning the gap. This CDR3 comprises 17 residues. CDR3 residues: CASSAGTLDSGANVLTF. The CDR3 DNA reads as TGCGCCAGCAGCGCCGGGACTCTTGACTCTGGGGCCAACGTCCTGACTTTC.

The CDR3 nucleotides are TGTGCCAGCAGCCCCGTAGGGCCGCGGGGGGTAAATGAGCAGTTCTTC. Its protein is CASSPVGPRGVNEQFF. The chain has TRBV5-4 and TRBJ2-1, with 8 bases matching TRBD2. The CDR3 loop spans 16 amino acids. Germline CDR1 and CDR2: SGHNT and YYREEE (reference sequence). J gave up 7 bases and V 4 bases, and 13 bases lay outside the gene matches.

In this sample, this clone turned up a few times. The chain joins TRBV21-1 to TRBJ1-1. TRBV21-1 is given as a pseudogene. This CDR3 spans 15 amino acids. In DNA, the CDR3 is TGTGCCAGCAGCAAAGCTCCAGGGAGGGACACTGAAGCTTTCTTT. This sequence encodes CASSKAPGRDTEAFF.

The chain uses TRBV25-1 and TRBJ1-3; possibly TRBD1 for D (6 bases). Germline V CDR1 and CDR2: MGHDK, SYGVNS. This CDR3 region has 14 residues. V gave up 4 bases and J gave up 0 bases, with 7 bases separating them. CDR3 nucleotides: TGTGCCAGCAGTGTACAGGGCTCTGGAAACACCATATATTTT. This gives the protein CASSVQGSGNTIYF.

The CDR3 loop reads CSVEEAGPYSTDTQYF. The CDR3 region has the DNA TGCAGCGTTGAGGAGGCGGGGCCCTATAGCACAGATACGCAGTATTTT. The chain combines TRBV29-1 with TRBJ2-3; the D gene is possibly TRBD2 (6 bases). V lost 3 bases and J 0 bases, leaving 16 bases between the germline ends. This CDR3 comprises 16 residues. Per germline, CDR1 SQVTM and CDR2 ANQGSEA.

CDR3 nucleotide sequence: TGTGCCAGCAGTCCAGGACAGATTTACGAGCAGTACGTC. Translated, it gives CASSPGQIYEQYV. The chain recombines TRBV2 with TRBJ2-7; weak D call: TRBD1 (6 bases). V was clipped by 5 bases and J by 4 bases, with 12 bases between them. CDR3 length: 13 amino acids. The germline V gene has CDR1 SNHLY and CDR2 FYNNEI.

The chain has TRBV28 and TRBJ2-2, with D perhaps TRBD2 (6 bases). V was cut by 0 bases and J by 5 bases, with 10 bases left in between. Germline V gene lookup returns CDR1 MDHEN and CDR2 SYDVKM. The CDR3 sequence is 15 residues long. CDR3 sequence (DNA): TGTGCCAGCAGTTTATGGTCTAGCGAAACCGGGGAGCTGTTTTTT. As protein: CASSLWSSETGELFF.

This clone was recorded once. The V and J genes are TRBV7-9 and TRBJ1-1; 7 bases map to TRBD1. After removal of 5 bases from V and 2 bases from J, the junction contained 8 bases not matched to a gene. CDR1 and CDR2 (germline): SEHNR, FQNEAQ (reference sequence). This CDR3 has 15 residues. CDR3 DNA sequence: TGTGCCAGCAGCCCCAGAGACAGGGCCAACACTGAAGCTTTCTTT. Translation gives CASSPRDRANTEAFF.

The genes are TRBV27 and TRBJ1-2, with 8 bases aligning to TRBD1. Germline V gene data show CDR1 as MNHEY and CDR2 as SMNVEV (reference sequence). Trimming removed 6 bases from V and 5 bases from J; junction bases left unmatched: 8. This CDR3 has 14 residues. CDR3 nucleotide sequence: TGTGCCAGCAGGCCGCAGGGGGCATCTTATGGCTACACCTTC. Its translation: CASRPQGASYGYTF.

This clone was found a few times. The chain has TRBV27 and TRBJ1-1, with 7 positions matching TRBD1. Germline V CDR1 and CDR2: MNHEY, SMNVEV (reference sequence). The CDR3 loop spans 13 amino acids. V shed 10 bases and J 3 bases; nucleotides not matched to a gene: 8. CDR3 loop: CAISRGRDTEAFF. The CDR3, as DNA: TGTGCCATCTCCAGGGGGAGAGACACTGAAGCTTTCTTT.

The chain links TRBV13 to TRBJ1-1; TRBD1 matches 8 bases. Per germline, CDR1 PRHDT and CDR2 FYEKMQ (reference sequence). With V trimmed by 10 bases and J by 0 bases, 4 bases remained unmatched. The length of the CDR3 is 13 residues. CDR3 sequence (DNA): TGTGCCACCCAGGACAGGGTGAACACTGAAGCTTTCTTT. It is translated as CATQDRVNTEAFF.

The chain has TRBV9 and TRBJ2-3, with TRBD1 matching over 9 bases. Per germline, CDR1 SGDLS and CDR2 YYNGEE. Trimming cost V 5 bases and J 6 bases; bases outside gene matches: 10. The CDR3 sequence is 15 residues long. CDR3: CASSDGTGSFDTQYF. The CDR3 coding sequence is TGTGCCAGCAGTGATGGGACAGGGTCGTTCGATACGCAGTATTTT.

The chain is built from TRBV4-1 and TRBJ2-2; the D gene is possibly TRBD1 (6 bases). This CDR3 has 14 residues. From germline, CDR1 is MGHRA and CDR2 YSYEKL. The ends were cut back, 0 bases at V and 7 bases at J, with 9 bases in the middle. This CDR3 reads CASSQEWGHGELFF. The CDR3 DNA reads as TGCGCCAGCAGCCAAGAATGGGGGCACGGGGAGCTGTTTTTT.

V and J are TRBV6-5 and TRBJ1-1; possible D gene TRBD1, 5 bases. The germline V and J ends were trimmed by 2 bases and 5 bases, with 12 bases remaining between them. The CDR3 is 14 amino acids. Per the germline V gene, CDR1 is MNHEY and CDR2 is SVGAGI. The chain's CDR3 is CASSYTGGRTEAFF. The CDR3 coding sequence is TGTGCCAGCAGTTACACCGGGGGAAGGACTGAAGCTTTCTTT.

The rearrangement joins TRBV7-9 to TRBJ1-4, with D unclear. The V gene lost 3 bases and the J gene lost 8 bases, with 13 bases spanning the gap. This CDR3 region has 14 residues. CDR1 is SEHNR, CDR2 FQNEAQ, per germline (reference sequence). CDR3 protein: CASSLASEEEKLFF. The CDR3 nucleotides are TGTGCCAGCAGCTTGGCTAGTGAGGAAGAAAAACTGTTTTTT.